Listed below are T cell receptor beta chains from one sample, sequenced in a study of early T cells in non-severe SARS-CoV-2 infection. TCRdb re-called the 5' RACE reads through MiXCR, storing one row per CDR3 protein. This sample has nearly 45,000 distinct CDR3 sequences, with roughly a tenth found just once. The specimen was whole blood. The origin of the receptors is an adult who was a healthcare worker with PCR-confirmed SARS-CoV-2 infection or an uninfected control (not recorded which). Both conserved end residues are part of each CDR3. The D gene is left open where the match is weak. Some rows mark clone size as missing; the rest say once, few, many or name a class of expanded clone.

TRBV6-4,TRBJ1-1,many,NA,CASSTLYRADPIFGPEAFF,TGTGCCAGCAGTACATTATACAGGGCGGATCCGATTTTCGGACCTGAAGCTTTCTTT
TRBV7-6,TRBJ2-5,NA,NA,CASSQASVTRETQYF,TGTGCCAGCAGCCAAGCTAGCGTCACTCGGGAGACCCAGTACTTC
TRBV11-1,TRBJ2-3,many,NA,CASSLVLRGTDTQYF,TGTGCCAGCAGCTTAGTCCTGCGGGGCACAGATACGCAGTATTTT
TRBV7-6,TRBJ1-6,NA,TRBD1,CASSRGGQGDSPLHF,TGTGCCAGCAGCCGCGGGGGACAGGGGGATTCACCCCTCCACTTT
TRBV5-6,TRBJ2-5,NA,TRBD2,CASSFWGGVIETQYF,TGTGCCAGCAGCTTCTGGGGGGGTGTGATCGAGACCCAGTACTTC
TRBV6-2/TRBV6-3,TRBJ1-1,many,NA,CASSYSLGSTEAFF,TGTGCCAGCAGTTATTCCCTGGGTAGCACTGAAGCTTTCTTT
TRBV6-2/TRBV6-3,TRBJ2-2,NA,TRBD1,CASSTPGQGFPGELFF,TGTGCCAGCAGTACCCCGGGACAGGGATTCCCCGGGGAGCTGTTTTTT
TRBV2,TRBJ1-6,few,NA,CASSDLGSPLHF,TGTGCCAGCAGTGACTTGGGTTCACCCCTCCACTTT
TRBV4-3,TRBJ2-7,many,TRBD2,CASSQGGTAGPYEQYF,TGCGCCAGCAGCCAGGGAGGGACGGCCGGGCCCTACGAGCAGTACTTC
TRBV7-2,TRBJ2-7,NA,NA,CASSLARDSYEQYF,TGTGCCAGCAGCTTAGCTCGGGATTCCTACGAGCAGTACTTC
TRBV7-6,TRBJ2-5,many,NA,CASSPSWQHQETQYF,TGTGCCAGCAGCCCCTCATGGCAGCACCAAGAGACCCAGTACTTC
TRBV29-1,TRBJ1-5,NA,NA,CSVESGEINQPQHF,TGCAGCGTTGAGTCAGGGGAGATCAATCAGCCCCAGCATTTT
TRBV11-2,TRBJ2-7,few,TRBD1,CATARQSRDSVEQYF,TGTGCCACCGCACGCCAAAGCCGGGACAGCGTCGAGCAGTACTTC
TRBV12-3/TRBV12-4,TRBJ2-3,few,NA,CASSYGGPDTQYF,TGTGCCAGCAGTTATGGGGGGCCCGATACGCAGTATTTT
TRBV10-1,TRBJ1-1,many,NA,CASSEGGGLNTEAFF,TGCGCCAGCAGTGAGGGAGGCGGCTTGAACACTGAAGCTTTCTTT
TRBV30,TRBJ1-1,NA,TRBD1,CAWRGDRGPLVNTEAFF,TGTGCCTGGAGGGGGGACAGGGGTCCCCTAGTGAACACTGAAGCTTTCTTT
TRBV5-1,TRBJ1-1,few,NA,CASSPSGPSWEAFF,TGCGCCAGCAGCCCGAGTGGGCCGTCCTGGGAAGCTTTCTTT
TRBV7-7,TRBJ2-5,few,NA,CASSLGARETQYF,TGTGCTAGCAGCTTGGGGGCGCGTGAGACCCAGTACTTC
TRBV5-4,TRBJ1-2,NA,NA,CASSSYGPDSYGYTF,TGTGCCAGCAGCTCATATGGGCCGGACAGCTATGGCTACACCTTC
TRBV6-5,TRBJ1-2,NA,NA,CASSYQGRHYGYTF,TGTGCCAGCAGTTACCAAGGACGGCACTATGGCTACACCTTC
TRBV7-8,TRBJ1-2,many,NA,CASSFRDAIYGYTF,TGTGCCAGCAGCTTCCGAGACGCTATCTATGGCTACACCTTC
TRBV29-1,TRBJ2-5,few,NA,CSVTTQGGETQYF,TGCAGCGTTACAACACAGGGAGGCGAGACCCAGTACTTC
TRBV7-6,TRBJ2-2,many,NA,CASSLISNTGELFF,TGTGCCAGCAGCTTAATCAGCAACACCGGGGAGCTGTTTTTT
TRBV6-4,TRBJ2-1,few,NA,CASSDSNRYNEQFF,TGTGCCAGCAGTGACTCGAACAGATACAATGAGCAGTTCTTC
TRBV6-2/TRBV6-3,TRBJ1-1,NA,NA,CASSESRPRRAFF,TGTGCCAGCAGTGAGTCCCGTCCCCGGCGAGCTTTCTTT
TRBV19,TRBJ1-4,many,TRBD1,CASRLFWTGDNEKLFF,TGTGCCAGCCGACTTTTCTGGACAGGCGATAATGAAAAACTGTTTTTT
TRBV7-2,TRBJ2-1,medium-sized,NA,CASSPNSGQPYNEQFF,TGTGCCAGCAGCCCCAACTCTGGACAGCCCTACAATGAGCAGTTCTTC
TRBV3-1,TRBJ2-1,many,NA,CASRRTLVNEQFF,TGTGCCAGCAGACGTACTCTAGTAAATGAGCAGTTCTTC
TRBV24-1,TRBJ2-2,few,TRBD2,CATSDTGTSGGPYTGELFF,TGTGCCACCAGTGATACCGGGACTAGCGGGGGGCCATACACCGGGGAGCTGTTTTTT
TRBV29-1,TRBJ1-5,few,TRBD1,CSVSSGTGFGQPQHF,TGCAGCGTTTCTTCCGGGACAGGTTTTGGTCAGCCCCAGCATTTT
TRBV6-2/TRBV6-3,TRBJ2-2,NA,TRBD1,CASNQPGGGELFF,TGTGCCAGCAACCAACCAGGGGGCGGGGAGCTGTTTTTT
TRBV5-1,TRBJ1-1,NA,NA,CASSFEGGFANTEAFF,TGCGCCAGCAGCTTTGAGGGAGGGTTTGCTAACACTGAAGCTTTCTTT
TRBV6-2/TRBV6-3,TRBJ2-1,many,NA,CASSSTNNEQFF,TGTGCCAGCAGTTCTACAAACAATGAGCAGTTCTTC
TRBV10-3,TRBJ2-1,few,NA,CAISESGSGYEQFF,TGTGCCATCAGTGAGTCGGGCAGTGGCTATGAGCAGTTCTTC
TRBV2,TRBJ2-1,few,NA,CASSVYGAIDEQFF,TGTGCCAGCAGTGTATATGGGGCTATCGATGAGCAGTTCTTC
TRBV29-1,TRBJ1-1,many,NA,CSVEVGTGTEAFF,TGCAGCGTTGAAGTAGGGACGGGAACTGAAGCTTTCTTT
TRBV20-1,TRBJ1-3,NA,NA,CSARSGGRDSGNTIYF,TGCAGTGCTAGATCCGGCGGGAGGGACTCTGGAAACACCATATATTTT
TRBV5-1,TRBJ1-6,NA,NA,CASSPEGRPINSPLHF,TGCGCCAGCAGCCCGGAGGGCAGACCGATTAATTCACCCCTCCACTTT
TRBV19,TRBJ1-4,many,TRBD1,CASSIRTGQGANEKLFF,TGTGCCAGTAGTATACGGACGGGACAGGGGGCGAATGAAAAACTGTTTTTT
TRBV2,TRBJ1-6,many,NA,CASSGGQKDSPLHF,TGTGCCAGCAGTGGGGGGCAGAAAGATTCACCCCTCCACTTT
TRBV10-3,TRBJ2-7,once,NA,CAISAGTFTSYEQYF,TGTGCCATCAGTGCCGGGACTTTCACCTCCTACGAGCAGTACTTC
TRBV4-3,TRBJ2-2,many,NA,CASSQWDTGELFF,TGCGCCAGCAGCCAATGGGACACCGGGGAGCTGTTTTTT
TRBV7-2,TRBJ2-4,many,NA,CASSLSRLGLTIQYF,TGTGCCAGCAGCTTAAGTCGACTGGGCCTAACCATTCAGTACTTC